What follows are 32 T cell receptor beta chains derived from one specimen sequenced in a study of shared clonotypes between healthy human individuals. The table came from immunoSEQ multiplex PCR; TCRdb's copy has only in-frame clones and leaves some out. This sample has over 300,000 clones; over 75% occur once, and the top ten carry 15% to 20%. The sample comprised memory CD8+ T cells sorted from blood. Documented subset: CD45RO+ cells pooled with CCR7-negative TemRA cells. The receptor source for this set is a young man in good health.

This chain joins TRBV12-2 and TRBJ1-6; TRBD1 is the table's D call, not checked against the DNA. TRBV12-2 is deemed a pseudogene. This CDR3 region has 13 residues. The CDR3 is CEPAGTGNSPLHF. The CDR3 DNA is TGTGAACCTGCCGGGACAGGAAATTCACCCCTCCACTTT.

The V call is TRBV7-2, the J call TRBJ2-2; 11 positions agree with TRBD2. V was pared by 5 bases and J by 1 base, with 3 bases of the junction left unmatched. CDR1 is SGHTA and CDR2 is FQGNSA in the germline V gene. The CDR3 spans 16 residues. DNA for the CDR3: TGTGCCAGCAGCGCCGGACTAGCGGGGAACACCGGGGAGCTGTTTTTT. Encoded protein: CASSAGLAGNTGELFF.

This clone was seen only once. The chain employs TRBV6-5 and TRBJ2-7, with D possibly TRBD2 on 6 matching bases. CDR1 and CDR2 from the germline V gene are MNHEY and SVGAGI. CDR3 length equals 13 residues. The germline V and J ends were trimmed by 6 bases and 1 base, with 10 bases remaining between them. CDR3 region: CASSEGGSYEQYF. DNA of the CDR3: TGTGCCAGCAGCGAGGGAGGTTCCTACGAGCAGTACTTC.

This rearrangement joins TRBV29-1 to TRBJ2-5; TRBD1 matches 11 bases. CDR3 length: 13 amino acids. CDR1 SQVTM and CDR2 ANQGSEA come from the germline V gene. The CDR3 DNA follows: TGCAGTACAGGACAGGGGGCGGAAGAGACCCAGTACTTC. It encodes CSTGQGAEETQYF.

The CDR3 bases are TGTGCCTGGAGTGTACTAAGTGGGGGGGAGCTGTTTTTT. It translates to CAWSVLSGGELFF. The chain joins TRBV30 to TRBJ2-2; D uncertain. V lost 0 bases, J lost 8 bases, and 10 bases lay in between. Germline V lookup: CDR1 GTSNPN, CDR2 SVGIG (reference sequence). This CDR3 has 13 residues.

The J gene is TRBJ2-6, the V gene TRBV25-1; D is uncertain. V was shortened by 3 bases and J by 4 bases, with 10 bases between the two germline ends. The V gene's germline CDR1 is MGHDK and CDR2 SYGVNS. This CDR3 has 15 residues. The CDR3 is CASSEWAGGANVLTF. CDR3 DNA: TGTGCCAGCAGTGAGTGGGCTGGGGGGGCCAACGTCCTGACTTTC.

V and J are TRBV5-6 and TRBJ1-1; possible D gene TRBD1, 6 bases. In germline, CDR1 is SGHDT, CDR2 YYEEEE. There are 13 residues in the CDR3. The V gene lost 7 bases and the J gene lost 0 bases, with 10 bases spanning the gap. CDR3 sequence (DNA): TGTGCCAGCGCACAGGGTATGAACACTGAAGCTTTCTTT. It is translated as CASAQGMNTEAFF.

This clone was counted once. The gene calls are TRBV2 and TRBJ2-7, with TRBD2 matching over 8 bases. Trimming took 8 bases from V and 2 from J; bases not matched to a gene: 11. Per germline, CDR1 SNHLY and CDR2 FYNNEI. The CDR3 extends over 15 amino acids. The CDR3 nucleotides are TGTGCCAGCTGGGAGCGGGAGTCGGGTACCTACGAGCAGTACTTC. Amino acids: CASWERESGTYEQYF.

The chain uses TRBV7-9 and TRBJ1-2, with TRBD1 identical over 7 bases. CDR3 length: 18 residues. J gave up 2 bases and V 5 bases, and 17 bases lay outside the gene matches. Germline V gene sequence: CDR1 SEHNR, CDR2 FQNEAQ (reference sequence). CDR3 loop: CASSRYLGGDRANYGYTF. In DNA, the CDR3 is TGTGCCAGCAGCCGATACCTGGGGGGAGACAGGGCAAACTATGGCTACACCTTC.

The chain couples TRBV30 to TRBJ2-3, with 9 bases aligning to TRBD1. CDR3 length equals 16 residues. Germline CDR1 and CDR2: GTSNPN and SVGIG (reference sequence). Losses at the gene ends were 2 bases for V and 3 bases for J; bases not matched to a gene: 9. CDR3 DNA sequence: TGTGCCTGGAGTCCACAGGGGGGACAGGGTACAGATACGCAGTATTTT. Its translation is CAWSPQGGQGTDTQYF.

This chain connects TRBV10-3 to TRBJ1-2; no definite D call. The CDR3 is made up of 13 amino acids. V was clipped by 6 bases and J by 3 bases, with 11 bases between them. Germline CDR1 and CDR2: ENHRY and SYGVKD. CDR3 nucleotide sequence: TGTGCCATCAGATCTTTGGGTGACTATGGCTACACCTTC. Its translation: CAIRSLGDYGYTF.

This clone was counted a few times. The rearrangement links TRBV7-3 to TRBJ1-2; 9 nucleotides agree with TRBD1. This CDR3 comprises 14 residues. V gave up 5 bases and J gave up 3 bases; unmatched junction bases: 4. Per germline, CDR1 SGHTA and CDR2 FQGTGA. CDR3 sequence: CASSPTGGDYGYTF. CDR3 DNA: TGTGCCAGCAGCCCGACAGGGGGAGACTATGGCTACACCTTC.

Concerning this clone: Other DNA variants within this sample encode the same CDR3. This chain uses TRBV7-9 with TRBJ1-5, with D perhaps TRBD1 (5 bases). Trimming left V 3 bases short and J 1 base short, with 7 bases between. CDR1 is SEHNR and CDR2 is FQNEAQ in the germline V gene (reference sequence). This CDR3 is built from 14 residues. CDR3 protein: CASSLTESNQPQHF. CDR3 coding DNA: TGTGCCAGCAGCTTGACAGAGAGCAATCAGCCCCAGCATTTT.

This clone has ten or more counts. This sequence joins TRBV2 and TRBJ2-3, with 9 bases aligning to TRBD1. The CDR3 is 15 amino acids. V shed 8 bases, J shed 4 bases, and the junction held 10 bases outside the gene matches. Germline CDR1 and CDR2: SNHLY and FYNNEI. The CDR3 nucleotides are TGTGCCAGCGGGGGACAGGGTATTTTACCAGATACGCAGTATTTT. The encoded protein is CASGGQGILPDTQYF.

This chain joins TRBV4-1 and TRBJ2-3; D uncertain. Trimming left V 2 bases short and J 2 bases short, with 11 bases between. The germline V gene encodes CDR1 MGHRA and CDR2 YSYEKL. CDR3 length: 15 residues. CDR3 sequence: CASSQYIRNTDTQYF. For the CDR3, the DNA is TGCGCCAGCAGCCAATATATCCGGAACACAGATACGCAGTATTTT.

This clone showed up just a few times. The rearrangement joins TRBV29-1 to TRBJ1-2; 7 nucleotides agree with TRBD1. J lost 1 base, V lost 3 bases, and 8 bases had no gene match. The germline V gene encodes CDR1 SQVTM and CDR2 ANQGSEA. This CDR3 contains 15 residues. CDR3: CSVESLGDSNYGYTF. DNA for the CDR3: TGCAGCGTTGAGTCCTTGGGGGACAGTAACTATGGCTACACCTTC. The complete variable domain, with remaining parts taken from reference TRBV29-1 and TRBJ1-2, reads SAVISQKPSRDICQRGTSLTIQCQVDSQVTMMFWYRQQPGQSLTLIATANQGSEATYESGFVIDKFPISRPNLTFSTLTVSNMSPEDSSIYLCSVESLGDSNYGYTFGSGTRLTVV.

To note about this clone: Additional DNA sequences in this sample encode the identical CDR3. The V and J genes are TRBV6-1 and TRBJ2-7, with 7 nucleotides matching TRBD1. Germline-derived CDR1 and CDR2 are MNHNS and SASEGT. The CDR3 has 14 residues. The trim removed 1 base at V and 4 bases at J, leaving 4 bases unmatched. CDR3 protein: CASSEVGRGYEQYF. The CDR3 DNA sequence: TGTGCCAGCAGTGAAGTGGGCAGGGGGTACGAGCAGTACTTC.

V usage is TRBV27 and J usage is TRBJ1-1; D gene ambiguous. The CDR3 runs 14 residues. Trimming removed 3 bases from V and 1 base from J, with 9 bases in between. Per germline, CDR1 MNHEY and CDR2 SMNVEV (reference sequence). This CDR3 is CASSFYRENTEAFF. The CDR3 DNA follows: TGTGCCAGCAGTTTTTACCGCGAGAACACTGAAGCTTTCTTT.

The genes are TRBV7-9 and TRBJ2-7; D gene uncertain. Germline V CDR1 and CDR2: SEHNR, FQNEAQ (reference sequence). V lost 5 bases and J lost 3, with 20 bases in between. There are 16 residues in the CDR3. CDR3 coding DNA: TGTGCCAGCAGCCCTACCCACGGAAACCTGAACTACGAGCAGTACTTC. Translation: CASSPTHGNLNYEQYF. The variable domain in full, with the rest retrieved from reference TRBV7-9 and TRBJ2-7, is DTGVSQNPRHKITKRGQNVTFRCDPISEHNRLYWYRQTLGQGPEFLTYFQNEAQLEKSRLLSDRFSAERPKGSFSTLEIQRTEQGDSAMYLCASSPTHGNLNYEQYFGPGTRLTVT.

This clone was seen a single time. The chain couples TRBV6-5 to TRBJ2-7; D is unclear. Trimming removed 6 bases at V and 0 bases at J, with 12 bases between. The CDR3 is 14 amino acids. The germline gives CDR1 MNHEY, CDR2 SVGAGI. The CDR3 sequence: CASSQSASSYEQYF. The CDR3 region has the DNA TGTGCCAGCAGCCAGAGCGCCAGCTCCTACGAGCAGTACTTC.

The J gene is TRBJ2-1, the V gene TRBV7-6; TRBD2 agrees at 11 bases. The germline CDR1 and CDR2 sequences are SGHVS and FNYEAQ. The CDR3 contains 16 residues. V lost 1 base, J lost 5 bases, and 4 bases stayed unmatched. For the CDR3, the DNA is TGTGCCAGCAGCTTAGAGACTAGCGGGGCGCACAATGAGCAGTTCTTC. Translated, it gives CASSLETSGAHNEQFF.

The V and J genes are TRBV5-1 and TRBJ2-7; D unresolved. This CDR3 has 10 amino acids. Deletions cut 2 bases from V and 10 bases from J, with 7 bases between. CDR1 and CDR2 (germline): SGHRS, YFSETQ. The CDR3 DNA reads as TGCGCCAGCAGCTTAAGGAAACAGTACTTC. Encoded protein: CASSLRKQYF.

This CDR3 is CAWSGDGYNYYGYTF. The CDR3 bases are TGTGCCTGGAGTGGGGACGGATATAACTATTATGGCTACACCTTC. The chain uses TRBV30 and TRBJ1-2; tentatively, D is TRBD1 (5 bases). Germline loops: CDR1 GTSNPN, CDR2 SVGIG (reference sequence). The CDR3 loop spans 15 amino acids. Trimming shortened V by 1 base and J by 5 bases, and 17 bases separated the two germline ends.

This chain links TRBV30 with TRBJ1-6; 7 bases fit TRBD1. The CDR3 is 13 residues long. Trimming took 0 bases from V and 14 from J; bases not matched to a gene: 7. Germline V gene lookup returns CDR1 GTSNPN and CDR2 SVGIG (reference sequence). The CDR3 region has the DNA TGTGCCTGGAGTGTCCGACAGGGCCTAACCCTCCACTTT. It is translated as CAWSVRQGLTLHF.

This clone was picked up one time. The CDR3 is CASSPRGGQALKGTQYF. The CDR3 nucleotides are TGTGCCAGCAGCCCTAGAGGGGGACAGGCTCTGAAGGGGACCCAGTACTTC. The V and J genes are TRBV9 and TRBJ2-5, with TRBD1 matching 8 bases. The CDR3 totals 17 residues. The germline V gene has CDR1 SGDLS and CDR2 YYNGEE. The junction had 18 bases not matched to a gene; V was cut back by 4 bases and J by 7 bases. Full variable domain (outside the CDR3, taken from reference TRBV9 and TRBJ2-5): DSGVTQTPKHLITATGQRVTLRCSPRSGDLSVYWYQQSLDQGLQFLIQYYNGEERAKGNILERFSAQQFPDLHSELNLSSLELGDSALYFCASSPRGGQALKGTQYFGPGTRLLVL.

The chain joins TRBV27 to TRBJ2-7, with D unresolved. Germline lookup yields CDR1 MNHEY and CDR2 SMNVEV (reference sequence). Trimming stripped 4 bases from V and 5 bases from J, with 12 bases between. The CDR3 has 13 amino acids. Here the CDR3 DNA reads TGTGCCAGCAGTTGGGGAATAGAGAACGAGCAGTACTTC. It specifies CASSWGIENEQYF.

This chain joins TRBV2 and TRBJ2-5, with D perhaps matching TRBD1 (5 bases). There are 15 residues in the CDR3. Germline V CDR1 and CDR2: SNHLY, FYNNEI. Trimming removed 6 bases at V and 2 bases at J, with 16 bases between. The CDR3, as DNA: TGTGCCAGCAGCGAATTCAGGGTACTGCAAGAGACCCAGTACTTC. Translated: CASSEFRVLQETQYF.

J is TRBJ2-3 and V is TRBV7-9; D not resolved. The CDR3 runs 14 residues. The germline V gene has CDR1 SEHNR and CDR2 FQNEAQ (reference sequence). V was clipped by 6 bases and J by 0 bases, with 10 bases between them. The CDR3 is CASRVKESTDTQYF. In nucleotides, the CDR3 is TGTGCCAGCAGAGTGAAGGAAAGCACAGATACGCAGTATTTT.

The chain joins TRBV5-1 to TRBJ2-7; 8 bases align to TRBD1. Unmatched junction bases numbered 13, after V lost 2 bases and J lost 3 bases. Per germline, CDR1 SGHRS and CDR2 YFSETQ. This CDR3 has 17 amino acids. CDR3 sequence reads: CASSLTQPGQAFYEQYF. CDR3 DNA sequence: TGCGCCAGCAGCTTAACACAACCGGGACAGGCGTTCTACGAGCAGTACTTC.

The J gene is TRBJ2-1, the V gene TRBV9, with TRBD2 matching 16 bases. From germline, CDR1 is SGDLS and CDR2 YYNGEE. The CDR3 is 18 amino acids. Trimming took 3 bases from V and 8 from J; bases not matched to a gene: 11. The CDR3 DNA is TGTGCCAGCAGCGGAAGTCCCGGGACTAGCGGGGGGGCTCATGAGCAGTTCTTC. It specifies CASSGSPGTSGGAHEQFF.

V is TRBV6-4 and J is TRBJ2-1; D might be TRBD1 (5 bases). Germline lookup yields CDR1 MRHNA and CDR2 SNTAGT. Deletions cut 3 bases from V and 9 bases from J, with 12 bases between. The CDR3 length is 13 residues. CDR3 nucleotide sequence: TGTGCCAGCAGTGAGACAGCCTCGATTGAGCAGTTCTTC. It translates to CASSETASIEQFF.

This rearrangement joins TRBV2 to TRBJ2-7, with D perhaps TRBD2 (5 bases). V was trimmed by 4 bases and J by 5 bases, leaving 21 bases between them. The CDR3 has 16 amino acids. Germline V lookup: CDR1 SNHLY, CDR2 FYNNEI. CDR3 DNA: TGTGCCAGCAGTGGTCCCAGCCTAGCAGCGGAAAACGAGCAGTACTTC. This sequence encodes CASSGPSLAAENEQYF.